Listed below are T cell receptor beta chains from one sample, sequenced in a study of cytomegalovirus exposure and HLA in healthy donors. Profiling relied on immunoSEQ multiplex PCR, and the TCRdb table lists in-frame clones only, not all of them. The sample holds some 200,000 clones, about 74% seen once. What was sequenced was PBMCs. These receptors all come from a man between 40 and 49 years old in good health and CMV-seronegative. Each CDR3 is given with its conserved first and last residue. D genes are given only for firm matches. Size values are once, few and many counts, or a class for expanded clones, and some rows have none.

. | TRBJ1-1 | TRBV9 | . | CASSHDTDSGDTEAFF | TGTGCCAGCAGCCACGATACGGACAGTGGGGACACTGAAGCTTTCTTT
. | TRBJ2-3 | TRBV2 | . | CASRGEGAQYF | TGTGCCAGCAGAGGGGAGGGGGCGCAGTATTTT
. | TRBJ1-4 | TRBV4-2 | once | CASSQDRGGGLSEKLFF | TGTGCCAGCAGCCAAGACCGAGGCGGGGGCTTGAGTGAAAAACTGTTTTTT
. | TRBJ2-4 | TRBV10-3 | . | CAIRGLAKNIQYF | TGTGCCATCAGGGGACTAGCCAAAAACATTCAGTACTTC
. | TRBJ1-2 | TRBV10-3 | . | CAISDGDNGYTF | TGTGCCATCAGTGATGGGGACAACGGCTACACCTTC
. | TRBJ2-3 | TRBV7-3 | . | CASSPSTDTQYF | TGTGCCAGCAGCCCTAGCACAGATACGCAGTATTTT
. | TRBJ1-2 | TRBV19 | . | CASSAGGPRASFLYGYTF | TGTGCCAGTAGTGCGGGAGGCCCGAGGGCCTCCTTCTTGTATGGCTACACCTTC
TRBD1 | TRBJ1-1 | TRBV6-6 | . | CASSSPDRGTEAFF | TGTGCCAGCAGTTCCCCGGACAGGGGCACTGAAGCTTTCTTT
. | TRBJ1-5 | TRBV28 | . | CASFPGVGSQPQHF | TGTGCCAGCTTCCCTGGAGTAGGTTCGCAGCCCCAGCATTTT
. | TRBJ2-7 | TRBV7-2 | . | CASSSRTPLGEQYF | TGTGCCAGCAGCTCCCGGACTCCCCTCGGCGAGCAGTACTTC
TRBD2 | TRBJ2-7 | TRBV9 | . | CASSAGTSGVHEQYF | TGTGCCAGCAGCGCGGGGACTAGCGGGGTACACGAGCAGTACTTC
. | TRBJ2-7 | TRBV5-1 | . | CASSLKGGLTYEQYF | TGCGCCAGCAGCTTGAAGGGGGGGCTGACCTACGAGCAGTACTTC
. | TRBJ2-1 | TRBV5-1 | . | CASSLAPSSYNEQFF | TGCGCCAGCAGCTTGGCGCCGAGCTCCTACAATGAGCAGTTCTTC
TRBD1 | TRBJ1-1 | TRBV11-2 | . | CASSSYRGQNTEAFF | TGTGCCAGCAGCTCTTACAGGGGCCAGAACACTGAAGCTTTCTTT
. | TRBJ1-2 | TRBV6-6 | . | CASSNPPRDYGYTF | TGTGCCAGCAGTAACCCGCCTCGGGACTATGGCTACACCTTC
. | TRBJ1-1 | TRBV5-6 | once | CASTFGGKGPYTEAFF | TGTGCCAGCACCTTTGGGGGCAAGGGCCCCTACACTGAAGCTTTCTTT